These T cell receptor beta chains were read from a single sample in a study of lymphopenia after photon versus proton radiotherapy. Profiling relied on immunoSEQ multiplex PCR, and the TCRdb table lists in-frame clones only, not all of them. The data hold about 6,900 clones, with 81% observed a single time. The specimen was peripheral blood, collected from a patient treated with photon-based radiotherapy. These receptors came from a man aged 25 to 45 with gastric cancer. Each CDR3 is given with its conserved first and last residue. Fields, in order: clone size, D gene, V gene, CDR3 length, J gene, CDR3 protein, CDR3 DNA. D genes are given only for firm matches. Size tells how often a clone was seen (once, few, many) or the class of an expanded clone, and some rows leave it out.

.	.	TRBV13	13	TRBJ2-1	CASSPNTYNEQFF	TGTGCCAGCAGCCCAAATACCTACAATGAGCAGTTCTTC
.	.	TRBV19	13	TRBJ1-1	CASSSDLGAEAFF	TGTGCCAGTAGCTCTGACCTAGGGGCTGAAGCTTTCTTT
.	TRBD1	TRBV4-2	14	TRBJ1-6	CASSRGQGNSPLHF	TGTGCCAGCAGCCGGGGACAGGGGAACTCACCCCTCCACTTT
.	TRBD1	TRBV27	16	TRBJ2-1	CASRRETGGPYNEQFF	TGTGCCAGCAGACGAGAGACAGGGGGTCCCTACAATGAGCAGTTCTTC
.	TRBD1	TRBV10-2	14	TRBJ2-3	CASTPGQGTDTQYF	TGCGCCAGCACCCCGGGACAGGGCACAGATACGCAGTATTTT
.	TRBD1	TRBV5-4	15	TRBJ2-5	CASSLVQGAEETQYF	TGTGCCAGCAGCTTGGTGCAGGGGGCGGAAGAGACCCAGTACTTC
once	TRBD2	TRBV29-1	14	TRBJ2-1	CSGLIAGGNNEQFF	TGCAGCGGACTTATAGCGGGAGGCAACAATGAGCAGTTCTTC
few	.	TRBV25-1	11	TRBJ2-7	CASSEPYEQYF	TGTGCCAGCAGCGAACCCTACGAGCAGTACTTC
.	TRBD1	TRBV5-6	14	TRBJ2-6	CASNRGLGANVLTF	TGTGCCAGCAACAGGGGGCTGGGGGCCAACGTCCTGACTTTC
.	.	TRBV6-5	13	TRBJ1-2	CATRTDSNYGYTF	TGTGCCACAAGGACAGATTCTAACTATGGCTACACCTTC
few	.	TRBV15	15	TRBJ2-2	CATSRDLLRGGELFF	TGTGCCACCAGCAGAGATTTACTCAGGGGTGGGGAGCTGTTTTTT
.	TRBD1	TRBV7-8	15	TRBJ1-6	CASSPTGGSVYLLHF	TGTGCCAGCAGTCCGACAGGGGGCTCGGTCTATCTCCTCCACTTT
.	TRBD1	TRBV6-5	16	TRBJ1-6	CASSYSGAGGNSPLHF	TGTGCCAGCAGTTACTCGGGAGCAGGGGGTAATTCACCCCTCCACTTT
.	TRBD1	TRBV28	14	TRBJ2-7	CASVGTGDSYEQYF	TGTGCCAGTGTAGGGACAGGAGATTCCTACGAGCAGTACTTC
.	.	TRBV5-1	14	TRBJ2-7	CASSLEAGYYEQYF	TGCGCCAGCAGCTTGGAGGCAGGGTATTACGAGCAGTACTTC
few	.	TRBV11-1	15	TRBJ2-2	CASSLDMGNRWGAVF	TGTGCCAGCAGCTTAGACATGGGTAATAGGTGGGGAGCTGTTTTT
.	TRBD2	TRBV7-9	14	TRBJ2-1	CASSPGLADNEQFF	TGTGCCAGCAGCCCGGGACTAGCGGACAATGAGCAGTTCTTC
.	TRBD1	TRBV6-5	14	TRBJ1-5	CASSEGAQIEPQHF	TGTGCCAGCAGTGAGGGGGCGCAAATTGAGCCCCAGCATTTT
.	.	TRBV7-9	17	TRBJ1-3	CASSAHRDTRSGNTIYF	TGTGCCAGCAGCGCCCACCGGGACACCAGATCTGGAAACACCATATATTTT
once	.	TRBV18	14	TRBJ2-7	CASSLLDGAYEQYF	TGTGCCAGCTCACTGTTGGACGGAGCCTACGAGCAGTACTTC
once	.	TRBV6-1	14	TRBJ2-2	CASRERANTGELFF	TGTGCCAGCAGGGAAAGGGCGAACACCGGGGAGCTGTTTTTT
.	.	TRBV7-4	14	TRBJ1-2	CASSLVTGPNGYTF	TGTGCCAGCAGCTTAGTTACGGGTCCGAATGGCTACACCTTC
.	.	TRBV28	13	TRBJ1-2	CASSFKAFYGYTF	TGTGCCAGCAGTTTCAAGGCCTTCTATGGCTACACCTTC
.	.	TRBV6-1	15	TRBJ1-2	CASSEDLATNYGYTF	TGTGCCAGCAGTGAAGATCTGGCCACTAACTATGGCTACACCTTC
few	TRBD2	TRBV4-1	19	TRBJ2-4	CASSQGVAGGMLAKNIQYF	TGCGCCAGCAGCCAAGGGGTAGCGGGAGGGATGCTAGCCAAAAACATTCAGTACTTC
.	.	TRBV7-8	12	TRBJ2-7	CASSPIALEQYF	TGTGCCAGCAGCCCTATCGCCCTCGAGCAGTACTTC
.	.	TRBV7-9	13	TRBJ2-1	CASSVDGYNEQFF	TGTGCCAGCAGCGTGGACGGCTACAATGAGCAGTTCTTC
.	.	TRBV27	12	TRBJ2-2	CASNGRTGELFF	TGTGCCAGCAACGGGCGCACCGGGGAGCTGTTTTTT
.	.	TRBV2	14	TRBJ2-7	CASSEASGVHEQYF	TGTGCCAGCAGTGAAGCTTCGGGAGTCCACGAGCAGTACTTC
.	.	TRBV6-5	13	TRBJ1-2	CASTNGDIISHTF	TGTGCCAGCACCAACGGGGACATTATTAGTCACACCTTC
.	.	TRBV9	15	TRBJ2-7	CASSEDGAIYDEQYF	TGTGCCAGCAGTGAGGACGGGGCCATTTATGACGAGCAGTACTTC
once	.	TRBV6-5	14	TRBJ2-6	CASSYSADANVLTF	TGTGCCAGCAGTTACTCAGCGGACGCCAACGTCCTGACTTTC
.	.	TRBV19	14	TRBJ1-5	CASSLRQRNQPQHF	TGTGCCAGTAGTCTAAGACAGCGCAATCAGCCCCAGCATTTT